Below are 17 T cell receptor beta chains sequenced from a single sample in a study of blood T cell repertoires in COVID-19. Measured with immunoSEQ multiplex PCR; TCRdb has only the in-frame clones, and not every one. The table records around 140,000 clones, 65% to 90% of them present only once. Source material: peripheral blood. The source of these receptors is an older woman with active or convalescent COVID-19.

The CDR3 DNA is TGTGCCAGCAGACTCCAGACAGCTTCAGATACGCAGTATTTT. Its translation: CASRLQTASDTQYF. V gene TRBV6-5 combines with J gene TRBJ2-3; D possibly corresponds to TRBD1 (5 bases). Germline lookup yields CDR1 MNHEY and CDR2 SVGAGI. V was pared by 6 bases and J by 4 bases, with 14 bases between. The CDR3 consists of 14 residues.

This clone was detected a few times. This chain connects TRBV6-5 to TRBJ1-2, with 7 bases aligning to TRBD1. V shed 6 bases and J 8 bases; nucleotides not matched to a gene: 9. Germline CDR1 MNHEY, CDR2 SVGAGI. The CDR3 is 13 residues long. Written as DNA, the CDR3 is TGTGCCAGCAGCGCTGACAGGGTTGGGGGCTACACCTTC. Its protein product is CASSADRVGGYTF.

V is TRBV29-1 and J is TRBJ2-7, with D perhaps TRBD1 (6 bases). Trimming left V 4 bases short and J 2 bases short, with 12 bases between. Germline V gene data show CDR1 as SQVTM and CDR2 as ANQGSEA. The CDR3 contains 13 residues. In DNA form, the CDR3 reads TGCAGCGTTGGTTTTGGGGGCCCCTACGAGCAGTACTTC. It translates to CSVGFGGPYEQYF.

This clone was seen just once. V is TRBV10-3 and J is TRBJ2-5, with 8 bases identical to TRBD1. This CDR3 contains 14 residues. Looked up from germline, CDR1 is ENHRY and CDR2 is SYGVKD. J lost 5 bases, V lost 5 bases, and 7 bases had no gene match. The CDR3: CAISSDRGGETQYF. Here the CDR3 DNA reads TGTGCCATCAGTTCAGACAGGGGCGGGGAGACCCAGTACTTC.

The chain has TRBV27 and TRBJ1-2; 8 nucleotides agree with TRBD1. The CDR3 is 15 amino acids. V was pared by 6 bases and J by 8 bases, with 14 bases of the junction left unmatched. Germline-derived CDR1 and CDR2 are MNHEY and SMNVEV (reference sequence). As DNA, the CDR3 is TGTGCCAGCAGCCCGGACAGGGTCCCTGAGGGCGGCTACACCTTC. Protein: CASSPDRVPEGGYTF.

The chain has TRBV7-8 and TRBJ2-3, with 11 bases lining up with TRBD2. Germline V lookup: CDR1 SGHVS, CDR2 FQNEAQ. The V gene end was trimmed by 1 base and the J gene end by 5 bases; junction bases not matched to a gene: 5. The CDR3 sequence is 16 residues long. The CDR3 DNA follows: TGTGCCAGCAGCTTAGTTAGCGGGGGGGCAATAGATACGCAGTATTTT. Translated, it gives CASSLVSGGAIDTQYF. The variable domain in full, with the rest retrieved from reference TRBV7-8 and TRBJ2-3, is GAGVSQSPRYKVAKRGQDVALRCDPISGHVSLFWYQQALGQGPEFLTYFQNEAQLDKSGLPSDRFFAERPEGSVSTLKIQRTQQEDSAVYLCASSLVSGGAIDTQYFGPGTRLTVL.

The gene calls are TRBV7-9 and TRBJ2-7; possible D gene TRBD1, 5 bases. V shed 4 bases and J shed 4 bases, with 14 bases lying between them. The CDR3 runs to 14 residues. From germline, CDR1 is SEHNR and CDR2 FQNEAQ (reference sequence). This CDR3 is CASSSRARDYEQYF. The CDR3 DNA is TGTGCCAGCAGCTCCAGGGCCAGGGATTACGAGCAGTACTTC.

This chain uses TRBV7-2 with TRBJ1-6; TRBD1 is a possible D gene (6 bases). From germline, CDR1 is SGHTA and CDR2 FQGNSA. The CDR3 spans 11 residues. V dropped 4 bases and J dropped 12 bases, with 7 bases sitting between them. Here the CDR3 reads CASSSDRPLHF. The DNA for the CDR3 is TGTGCCAGCAGCTCGGACAGACCCCTCCACTTT.

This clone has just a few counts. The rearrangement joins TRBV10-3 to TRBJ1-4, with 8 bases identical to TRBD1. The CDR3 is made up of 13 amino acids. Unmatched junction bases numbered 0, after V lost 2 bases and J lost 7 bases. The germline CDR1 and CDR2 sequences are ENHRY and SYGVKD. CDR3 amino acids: CAISEDRGEKLFF. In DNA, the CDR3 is TGTGCCATCAGTGAGGACAGGGGTGAAAAACTGTTTTTT.

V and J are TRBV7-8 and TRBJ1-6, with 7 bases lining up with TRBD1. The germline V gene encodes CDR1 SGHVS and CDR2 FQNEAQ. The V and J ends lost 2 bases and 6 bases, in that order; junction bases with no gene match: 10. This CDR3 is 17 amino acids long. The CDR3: CASSLMGQGDFNSPLHF. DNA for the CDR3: TGTGCCAGCAGCTTAATGGGGCAGGGGGATTTTAATTCACCCCTCCACTTT.

CDR3 in amino acids: CASSLPGQPYTGELFF. In nucleotides, the CDR3 is TGTGCCAGCAGCTTGCCGGGACAGCCCTACACCGGGGAGCTGTTTTTT. The chain recombines TRBV7-9 with TRBJ2-2; TRBD1 agrees at 7 bases. CDR3 length: 16 residues. Per germline, CDR1 SEHNR and CDR2 FQNEAQ (reference sequence). The V and J ends lost 3 bases and 3 bases, in that order; junction bases with no gene match: 7.

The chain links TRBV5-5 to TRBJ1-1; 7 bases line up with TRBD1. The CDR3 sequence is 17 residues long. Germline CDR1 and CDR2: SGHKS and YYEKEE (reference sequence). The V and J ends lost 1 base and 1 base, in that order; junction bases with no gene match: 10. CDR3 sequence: CASSLFGRGTRNTEAFF. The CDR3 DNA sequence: TGTGCCAGCAGCTTGTTTGGCAGGGGGACTAGGAACACTGAAGCTTTCTTT. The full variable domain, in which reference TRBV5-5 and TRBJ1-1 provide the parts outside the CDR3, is DAGVTQSPTHLIKTRGQQVTLRCSPISGHKSVSWYQQVLGQGPQFIFQYYEKEERGRGNFPDRFSARQFPNYSSELNVNALLLGDSALYLCASSLFGRGTRNTEAFFGQGTRLTVV.

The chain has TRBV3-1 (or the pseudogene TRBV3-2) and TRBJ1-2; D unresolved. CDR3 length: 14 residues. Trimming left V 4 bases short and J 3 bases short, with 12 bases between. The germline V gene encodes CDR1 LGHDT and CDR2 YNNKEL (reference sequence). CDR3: CASSLLGGDYGYTF. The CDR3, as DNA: TGTGCCAGCAGCCTTTTAGGCGGCGACTATGGCTACACCTTC.

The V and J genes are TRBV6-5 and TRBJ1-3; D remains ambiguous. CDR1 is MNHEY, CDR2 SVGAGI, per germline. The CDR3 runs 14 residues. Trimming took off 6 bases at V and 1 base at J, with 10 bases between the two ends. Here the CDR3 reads CASRPPRSGNTIYF. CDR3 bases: TGTGCCAGCAGGCCCCCACGGTCTGGAAACACCATATATTTT.

CDR3 sequence: CATSSAGGGEAFF. As DNA, the CDR3 is TGTGCCACCAGCAGTGCGGGGGGAGGTGAAGCTTTCTTT. The V call is TRBV15, the J call TRBJ1-1; perhaps TRBD1 as D (5 bases). Trimming left V 3 bases short and J 7 bases short, with 12 bases between. The germline V gene encodes CDR1 LNHNV and CDR2 YYDKDF (reference sequence). CDR3 length: 13 residues.

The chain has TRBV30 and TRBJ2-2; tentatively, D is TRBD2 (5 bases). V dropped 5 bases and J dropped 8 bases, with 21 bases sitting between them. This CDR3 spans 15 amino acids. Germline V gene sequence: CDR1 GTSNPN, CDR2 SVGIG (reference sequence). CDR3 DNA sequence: TGTGCCTGGGGTGCCCTGGGAGTCCCTTCGGGGGAGCTGTTTTTT. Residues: CAWGALGVPSGELFF.

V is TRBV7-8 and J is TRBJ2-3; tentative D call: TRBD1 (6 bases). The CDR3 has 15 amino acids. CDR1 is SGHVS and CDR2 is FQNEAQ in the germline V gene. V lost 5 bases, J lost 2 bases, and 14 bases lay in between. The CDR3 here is CASSHPGQNTDTQYF. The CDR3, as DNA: TGTGCCAGCAGCCATCCAGGACAGAACACAGATACGCAGTATTTT.